This T cell receptor beta chain was recovered during a study of molecular identifiers for immune sequencing clone quantification. CDR3 length: 13 amino acids. The junction had 11 bases not matched to a gene; V was cut back by 11 bases and J by 5 bases. Germline-derived CDR1 and CDR2 are SNHLY and FYNNEI. TCRdb called the PCR reads again in MiXCR, with one record for every CDR3 protein. The table includes some 10,000 distinct CDR3 sequences, 15% to 20% detected once. Sequencing input: naive CD8+ T cells from blood, with Jurkat cell RNA spiked in. Sample subset: FACS-sorted CD8+CD4-CCR7+CD45RA+ naive T cells. This TCR was recovered from a human donor in good health. Some libraries in this study had Jurkat cell RNA spiked in. V usage is TRBV2 and J usage is TRBJ2-5, with 7 nucleotides matching TRBD1. CDR3 nucleotides: TGTGCCGCCGACCGACAGGGTGGGGAGACCCAGTACTTC. Residues: CAADRQGGETQYF.